Each of the 17 T cell receptor beta chains below was sequenced from the same sample in a study of control samples from healthy donors and cancer patients. Generated by immunoSEQ multiplex PCR, the TCRdb table keeps only in-frame clones and is missing some. The repertoire holds roughly 220,000 clones, with roughly 94% as singletons. Sequencing used blood. All receptors come from a man between 50 and 59 years old in good health.

This chain connects TRBV18 to TRBJ1-1; 8 bases are a match to TRBD1. Germline V gene sequence: CDR1 KGHSH, CDR2 LQKENI. J lost 4 bases, V lost 6 bases, and 16 bases had no gene match. CDR3 length: 17 amino acids. CDR3 sequence reads: CASSPSAGGWIGTEAFF. The CDR3 region has the DNA TGTGCCAGCTCCCCCTCCGCAGGGGGCTGGATAGGCACTGAAGCTTTCTTT.

This chain links TRBV19 with TRBJ2-3; TRBD2 is a possible D gene (7 bases). CDR3 size: 15 residues. The V gene lost 7 bases and the J gene lost 0 bases, with 14 bases spanning the gap. In germline, CDR1 is LNHDA, CDR2 SQIVND (reference sequence). The chain's CDR3 is CASKGWGGSTDTQYF. CDR3 bases: TGTGCCAGTAAAGGGTGGGGGGGCAGCACAGATACGCAGTATTTT.

J is TRBJ1-2 and V is TRBV7-2; TRBD1 is a possible D gene (6 bases). The length of the CDR3 is 13 residues. The V end was cut by 3 bases, the J end by 3 bases, with 8 bases between. Germline lookup yields CDR1 SGHTA and CDR2 FQGNSA. Written as DNA, the CDR3 is TGTGCCAGCAGCTTGGACAGTTACTATGGCTACACCTTC. The encoded protein is CASSLDSYYGYTF.

V usage is TRBV5-1 and J usage is TRBJ1-1; tentatively, D is TRBD1 (6 bases). This CDR3 has 16 residues. Germline V gene data show CDR1 as SGHRS and CDR2 as YFSETQ. V was pared by 0 bases and J by 6 bases, with 18 bases between. CDR3 region: CASSLGQGNGWAEAFF. DNA of the CDR3: TGCGCCAGCAGCTTGGGGCAGGGGAATGGTTGGGCTGAAGCTTTCTTT.

The CDR3: CASSLSGSTEAFF. In DNA form, the CDR3 reads TGTGCCAGCAGCTTATCAGGGAGCACTGAAGCTTTCTTT. The V gene is TRBV7-8, the J gene TRBJ1-1, with D maybe TRBD1 (5 bases). V shed 2 bases and J shed 4 bases, with 8 bases lying between them. In germline, CDR1 is SGHVS, CDR2 FQNEAQ. The CDR3 contains 13 residues.

The chain joins TRBV5-1 to TRBJ2-3, with unresolved D. CDR3 length equals 15 residues. The V gene's germline CDR1 is SGHRS and CDR2 YFSETQ. V was cut by 4 bases and J by 2 bases, with 14 bases left in between. In DNA form, the CDR3 reads TGCGCCAGCAGCCGCAGGATTGATGACACAGATACGCAGTATTTT. Translating gives CASSRRIDDTDTQYF.

The V call is TRBV5-1, the J call TRBJ2-2; D is unresolved. Trimming cost V 8 bases and J 5 bases, with 7 bases left between them. CDR3 length: 11 residues. The germline CDR1 and CDR2 sequences are SGHRS and YFSETQ. CDR3 sequence: CASLGTGELFF. CDR3 nucleotides: TGCGCCAGTCTAGGAACCGGGGAGCTGTTTTTT. Combining the CDR3 with reference TRBV5-1 and TRBJ2-2 gives the whole variable domain KAGVTQTPRYLIKTRGQQVTLSCSPISGHRSVSWYQQTPGQGLQFLFEYFSETQRNKGNFPGRFSGRQFSNSRSEMNVSTLELGDSALYLCASLGTGELFFGEGSRLTVL.

This clone was observed a few times. The chain has TRBV6-2 or TRBV6-3 and TRBJ1-1, with D tentatively TRBD1 (6 bases). Germline V lookup: CDR1 MNHEY, CDR2 SVGEGT. V gave up 3 bases and J gave up 9 bases, with 8 bases separating them. This CDR3 region has 11 residues. CDR3 residues: CASSYGTKAFF. CDR3 nucleotide sequence: TGTGCCAGCAGTTATGGGACAAAAGCTTTCTTT.

The V gene is TRBV19, the J gene TRBJ1-5; D is unclear. V lost 3 bases and J lost 0, with 12 bases in between. Germline CDR1 is LNHDA and CDR2 is SQIVND (reference sequence). The CDR3 sequence is 16 residues long. The chain's CDR3 is CASSIYNRDSNQPQHF. The CDR3 coding sequence is TGTGCCAGTAGTATTTATAATCGAGATAGCAATCAGCCCCAGCATTTT.

The rearrangement links TRBV6-5 to TRBJ2-7; D remains unclear. The V and J ends lost 0 bases and 0 bases respectively, with 12 bases between them. Germline loops: CDR1 MNHEY, CDR2 SVGAGI. This CDR3 is built from 16 residues. The CDR3 sequence: CASSYSRQLSSYEQYF. DNA of the CDR3: TGTGCCAGCAGTTACTCTCGGCAGCTCAGCTCCTACGAGCAGTACTTC.

On this clone itself: At one end, the junction sequence differs from germline, possibly due to a read error. V gene TRBV19 combines with J gene TRBJ1-5; possibly TRBD1 for D (5 bases). CDR1 is LNHDA and CDR2 is SQIVND in the germline V gene (reference sequence). The CDR3 is 12 amino acids. CDR3 DNA: TGTGCCAGTAAAGACAGCAAACAGCCCCAGCATTTT. This encodes CASKDSKQPQHF.

V and J are TRBV5-6 and TRBJ1-2, with D unclear. V was clipped by 3 bases and J by 6 bases, with 12 bases between them. From germline, CDR1 is SGHDT and CDR2 YYEEEE. This CDR3 spans 13 amino acids. CDR3 in DNA: TGTGCCAGCAGCTCCGGACGGAGAAATGGCTACACCTTC. It codes for CASSSGRRNGYTF. Filled out from reference TRBV5-6 and TRBJ1-2, the complete variable domain reads DAGVTQSPTHLIKTRGQQVTLRCSPKSGHDTVSWYQQALGQGPQFIFQYYEEEERQRGNFPDRFSGHQFPNYSSELNVNALLLGDSALYLCASSSGRRNGYTFGSGTRLTVV.

The chain carries TRBV5-1 and TRBJ2-5, with 7 bases matching TRBD1. In germline, CDR1 is SGHRS, CDR2 YFSETQ. V lost 4 bases to trimming and J lost 1 base; unmatched junction nucleotides: 4. The CDR3 runs to 14 residues. CDR3 DNA: TGCGCCAGCAGCAAGGGACAGCCCCAAGAGACCCAGTACTTC. Its protein is CASSKGQPQETQYF.

This clone occurred once. This rearrangement joins TRBV6-5 to TRBJ2-7; tentative D call: TRBD1 (5 bases). Trimming took off 6 bases at V and 3 bases at J, with 9 bases between the two ends. The CDR3 has 12 amino acids. Germline CDR1 and CDR2: MNHEY and SVGAGI. The CDR3 DNA is TGTGCCAGCAGCGACAGAGGCTACGAGCAGTACGTC. Amino acid sequence: CASSDRGYEQYV.

This rearrangement joins TRBV6-5 to TRBJ1-1; D gene ambiguous. The CDR3 sequence is 15 residues long. Trimming took 0 bases from V and 3 from J, leaving 11 bases between them. Per the germline V gene, CDR1 is MNHEY and CDR2 is SVGAGI. The CDR3 bases are TGTGCCAGCAGTTACTCGTGGGTTGGGGACACTGAAGCTTTCTTT. Translation: CASSYSWVGDTEAFF.

This clone was observed a single time. The chain joins TRBV28 to TRBJ1-1; weak D call: TRBD1 (5 bases). The V end lost 3 bases, the J end lost 3 bases, and 14 bases lay between the germline ends. This CDR3 comprises 15 residues. Germline CDR1 is MDHEN and CDR2 is SYDVKM. The CDR3: CASSLPTEGHTEAFF. The DNA of the CDR3 is TGTGCCAGCAGTTTGCCGACCGAGGGACACACTGAAGCTTTCTTT. The variable domain in full, with the rest retrieved from reference TRBV28 and TRBJ1-1, is DVKVTQSSRYLVKRTGEKVFLECVQDMDHENMFWYRQDPGLGLRLIYFSYDVKMKEKGDIPEGYSVSREKKERFSLILESASTNQTSMYLCASSLPTEGHTEAFFGQGTRLTVV.

The V call is TRBV5-1, the J call TRBJ1-4; perhaps TRBD1 as D (6 bases). Germline CDR1 is SGHRS and CDR2 is YFSETQ. The V end was cut by 0 bases, the J end by 8 bases, with 14 bases between. This CDR3 has 15 amino acids. The CDR3 region has the DNA TGCGCCAGCAGCTTGGCCGGGACATATAAAGAAAAACTGTTTTTT. It is translated as CASSLAGTYKEKLFF. The full variable domain, completed using reference TRBV5-1 and TRBJ1-4, is KAGVTQTPRYLIKTRGQQVTLSCSPISGHRSVSWYQQTPGQGLQFLFEYFSETQRNKGNFPGRFSGRQFSNSRSEMNVSTLELGDSALYLCASSLAGTYKEKLFFGSGTQLSVL.